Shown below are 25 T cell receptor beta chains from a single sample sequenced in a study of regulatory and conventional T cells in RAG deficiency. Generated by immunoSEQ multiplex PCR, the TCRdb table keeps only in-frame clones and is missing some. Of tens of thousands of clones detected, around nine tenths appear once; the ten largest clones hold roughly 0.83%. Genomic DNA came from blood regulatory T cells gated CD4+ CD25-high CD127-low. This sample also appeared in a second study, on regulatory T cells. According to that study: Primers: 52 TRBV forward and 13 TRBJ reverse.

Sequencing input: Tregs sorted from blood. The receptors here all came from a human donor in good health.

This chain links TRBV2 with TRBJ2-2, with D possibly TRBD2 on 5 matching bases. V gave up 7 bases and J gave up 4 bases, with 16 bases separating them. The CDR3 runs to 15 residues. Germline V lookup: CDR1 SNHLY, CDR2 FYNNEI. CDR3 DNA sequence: TGTGCCAGCATGGGCAGCGGCGTTACCACCGGGGAGCTGTTTTTT. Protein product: CASMGSGVTTGELFF.

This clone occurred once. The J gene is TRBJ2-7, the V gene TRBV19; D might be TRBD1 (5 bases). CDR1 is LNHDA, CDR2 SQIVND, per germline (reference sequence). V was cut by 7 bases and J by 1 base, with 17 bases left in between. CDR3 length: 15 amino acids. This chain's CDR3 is CASTPDIAGSYEQYF. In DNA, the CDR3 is TGTGCCAGTACCCCGGACATAGCAGGATCCTACGAGCAGTACTTC.

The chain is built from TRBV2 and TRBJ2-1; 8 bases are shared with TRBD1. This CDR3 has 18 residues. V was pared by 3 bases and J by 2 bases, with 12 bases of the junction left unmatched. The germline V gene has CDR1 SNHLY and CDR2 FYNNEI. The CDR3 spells CASSEDRALIFTYNEQFF. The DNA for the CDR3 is TGTGCCAGCAGTGAGGACAGGGCCTTGATCTTCACCTACAATGAGCAGTTCTTC.

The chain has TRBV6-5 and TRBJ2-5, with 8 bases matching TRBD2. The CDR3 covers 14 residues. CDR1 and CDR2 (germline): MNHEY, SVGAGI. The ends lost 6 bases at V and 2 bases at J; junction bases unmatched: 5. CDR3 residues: CASSKLAAQETQYF. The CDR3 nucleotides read TGTGCCAGCAGCAAACTAGCGGCACAAGAGACCCAGTACTTC.

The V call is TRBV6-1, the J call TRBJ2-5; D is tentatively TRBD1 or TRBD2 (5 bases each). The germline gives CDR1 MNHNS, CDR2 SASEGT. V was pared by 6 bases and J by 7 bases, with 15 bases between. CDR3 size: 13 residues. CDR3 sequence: CASSLGRDGTQYF. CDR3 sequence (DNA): TGTGCCAGCAGCCTCGGACGGGACGGGACCCAGTACTTC.

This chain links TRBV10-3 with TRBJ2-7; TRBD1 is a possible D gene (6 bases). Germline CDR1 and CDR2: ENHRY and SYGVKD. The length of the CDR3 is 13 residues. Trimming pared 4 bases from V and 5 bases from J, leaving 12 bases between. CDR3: CAISVQGRDEQYF. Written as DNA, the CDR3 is TGTGCCATCAGTGTCCAGGGGCGCGACGAGCAGTACTTC.

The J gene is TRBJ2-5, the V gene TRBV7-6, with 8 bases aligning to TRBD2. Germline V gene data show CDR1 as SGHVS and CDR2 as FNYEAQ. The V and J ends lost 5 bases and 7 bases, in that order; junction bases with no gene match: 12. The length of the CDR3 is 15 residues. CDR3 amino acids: CASSQTGARGGTQYF. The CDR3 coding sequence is TGTGCCAGCAGCCAAACGGGAGCCCGGGGGGGGACCCAGTACTTC.

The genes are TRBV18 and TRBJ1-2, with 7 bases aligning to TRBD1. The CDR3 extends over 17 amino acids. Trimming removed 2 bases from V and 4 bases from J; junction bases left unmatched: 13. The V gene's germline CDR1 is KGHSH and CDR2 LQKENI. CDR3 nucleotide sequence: TGTGCCAGCTCACCAATAATGACAGGGAAGGGTACCTATGGCTACACCTTC. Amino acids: CASSPIMTGKGTYGYTF.

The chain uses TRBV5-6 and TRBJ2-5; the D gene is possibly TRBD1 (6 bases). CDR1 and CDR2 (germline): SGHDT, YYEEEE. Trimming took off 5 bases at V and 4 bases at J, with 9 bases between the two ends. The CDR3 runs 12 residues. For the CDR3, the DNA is TGTGCCAGCAGTCCAGGGGTAGAGACCCAGTACTTC. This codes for CASSPGVETQYF.

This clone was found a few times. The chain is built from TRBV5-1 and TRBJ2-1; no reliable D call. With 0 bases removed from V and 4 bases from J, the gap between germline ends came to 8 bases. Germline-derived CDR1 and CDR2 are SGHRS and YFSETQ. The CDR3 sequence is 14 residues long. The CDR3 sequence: CASSLVAGYNEQFF. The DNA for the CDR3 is TGCGCCAGCAGCTTGGTGGCAGGTTACAATGAGCAGTTCTTC.

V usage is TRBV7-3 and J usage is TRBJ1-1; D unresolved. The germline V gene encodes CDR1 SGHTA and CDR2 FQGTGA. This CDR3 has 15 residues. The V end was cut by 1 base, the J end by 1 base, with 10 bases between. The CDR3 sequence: CASSLKGGRNTEAFF. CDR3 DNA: TGTGCCAGCAGCTTAAAAGGTGGGAGGAACACTGAAGCTTTCTTT.

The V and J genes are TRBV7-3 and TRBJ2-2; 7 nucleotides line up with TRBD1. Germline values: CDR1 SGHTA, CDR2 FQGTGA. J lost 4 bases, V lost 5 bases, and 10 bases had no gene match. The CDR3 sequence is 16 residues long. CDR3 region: CASSPRQGRVTGELFF. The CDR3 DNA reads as TGTGCCAGCAGCCCTCGACAGGGAAGGGTCACCGGGGAGCTGTTTTTT.

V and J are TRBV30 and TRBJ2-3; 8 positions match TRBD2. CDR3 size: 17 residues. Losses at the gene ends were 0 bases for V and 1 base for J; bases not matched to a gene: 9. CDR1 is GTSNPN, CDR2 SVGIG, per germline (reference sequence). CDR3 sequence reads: CAWSVRLGAGGTDTQYF. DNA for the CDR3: TGTGCCTGGAGTGTACGTTTAGGAGCGGGAGGCACAGATACGCAGTATTTT.

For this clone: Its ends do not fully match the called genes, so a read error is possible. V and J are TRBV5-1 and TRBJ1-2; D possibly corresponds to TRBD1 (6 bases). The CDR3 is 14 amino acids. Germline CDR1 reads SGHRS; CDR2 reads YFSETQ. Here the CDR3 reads CATSPGHPNYGYTF. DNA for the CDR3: TGCGCCACCAGCCCGGGACATCCTAACTATGGCTACACCTTC.

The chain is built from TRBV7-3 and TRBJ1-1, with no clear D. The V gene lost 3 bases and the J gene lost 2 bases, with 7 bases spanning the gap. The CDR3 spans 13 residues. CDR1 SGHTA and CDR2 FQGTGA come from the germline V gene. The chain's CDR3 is CASSFLDNTEAFF. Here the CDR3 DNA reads TGTGCCAGCAGCTTCCTAGATAACACTGAAGCTTTCTTT.

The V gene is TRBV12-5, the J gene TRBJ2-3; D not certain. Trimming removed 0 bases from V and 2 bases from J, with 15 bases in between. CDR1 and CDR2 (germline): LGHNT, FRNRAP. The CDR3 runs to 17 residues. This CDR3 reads CASGLVLNPQYTDTQYF. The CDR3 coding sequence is TGTGCTAGTGGTTTGGTACTGAATCCACAATACACAGATACGCAGTATTTT.

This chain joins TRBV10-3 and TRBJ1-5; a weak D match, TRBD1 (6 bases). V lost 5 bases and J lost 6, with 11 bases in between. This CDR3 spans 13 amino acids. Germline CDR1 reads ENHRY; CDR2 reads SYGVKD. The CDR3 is CAISFGGGQPQHF. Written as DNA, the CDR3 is TGTGCCATCAGTTTCGGGGGCGGTCAGCCCCAGCATTTT.

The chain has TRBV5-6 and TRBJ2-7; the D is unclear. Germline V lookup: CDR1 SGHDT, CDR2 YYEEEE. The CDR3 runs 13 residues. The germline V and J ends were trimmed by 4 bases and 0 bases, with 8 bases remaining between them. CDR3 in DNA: TGTGCCAGCAGCCTTAGACACTCCTACGAGCAGTACTTC. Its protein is CASSLRHSYEQYF.

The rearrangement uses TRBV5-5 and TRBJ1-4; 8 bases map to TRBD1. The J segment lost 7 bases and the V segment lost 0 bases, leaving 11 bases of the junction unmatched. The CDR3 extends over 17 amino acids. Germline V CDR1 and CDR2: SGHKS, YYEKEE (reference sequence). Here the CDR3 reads CASSLEPGGRYAEKLFF. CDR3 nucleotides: TGTGCCAGCAGCTTGGAGCCAGGGGGCAGGTATGCTGAAAAACTGTTTTTT. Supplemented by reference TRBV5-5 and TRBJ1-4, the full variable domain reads DAGVTQSPTHLIKTRGQQVTLRCSPISGHKSVSWYQQVLGQGPQFIFQYYEKEERGRGNFPDRFSARQFPNYSSELNVNALLLGDSALYLCASSLEPGGRYAEKLFFGSGTQLSVL.

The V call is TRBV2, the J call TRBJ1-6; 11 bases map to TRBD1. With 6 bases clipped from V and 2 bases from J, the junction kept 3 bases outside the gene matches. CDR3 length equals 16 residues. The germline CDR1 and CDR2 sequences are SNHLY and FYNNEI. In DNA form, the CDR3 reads TGTGCCAGCAGACCGGGACAGGGGGCCTATAATTCACCCCTCCACTTT. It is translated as CASRPGQGAYNSPLHF.

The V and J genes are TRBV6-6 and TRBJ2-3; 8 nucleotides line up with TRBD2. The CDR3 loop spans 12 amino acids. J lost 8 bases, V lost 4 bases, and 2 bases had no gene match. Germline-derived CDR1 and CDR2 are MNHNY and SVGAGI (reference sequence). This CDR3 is CASSSLAGTQYF. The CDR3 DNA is TGTGCCAGCAGTTCCCTAGCGGGTACGCAGTATTTT.

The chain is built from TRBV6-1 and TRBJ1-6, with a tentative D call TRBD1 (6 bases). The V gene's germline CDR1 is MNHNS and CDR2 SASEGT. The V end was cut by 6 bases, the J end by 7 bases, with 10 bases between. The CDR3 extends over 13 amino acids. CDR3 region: CASSYRDNSPLHF. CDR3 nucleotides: TGTGCCAGCAGCTACAGGGACAATTCACCCCTCCACTTT.

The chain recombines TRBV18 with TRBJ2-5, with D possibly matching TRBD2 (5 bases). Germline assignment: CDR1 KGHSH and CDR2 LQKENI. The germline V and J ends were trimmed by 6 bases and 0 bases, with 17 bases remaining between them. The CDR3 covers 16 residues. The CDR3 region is CASSPIGGENQETQYF. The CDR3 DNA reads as TGTGCCAGCTCCCCAATAGGTGGGGAGAACCAAGAGACCCAGTACTTC.

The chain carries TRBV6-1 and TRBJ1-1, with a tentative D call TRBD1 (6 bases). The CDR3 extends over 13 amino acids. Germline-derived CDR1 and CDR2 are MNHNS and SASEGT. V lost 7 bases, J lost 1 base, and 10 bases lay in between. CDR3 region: CASILGGNTEAFF. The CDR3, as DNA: TGTGCCAGCATCCTAGGGGGGAACACTGAAGCTTTCTTT.

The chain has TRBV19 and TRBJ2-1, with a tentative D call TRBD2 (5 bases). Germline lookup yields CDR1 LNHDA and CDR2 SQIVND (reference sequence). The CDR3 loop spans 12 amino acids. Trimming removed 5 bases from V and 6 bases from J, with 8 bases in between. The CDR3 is CASSRGPNEQFF. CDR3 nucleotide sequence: TGTGCCAGTAGTCGGGGTCCCAATGAGCAGTTCTTC.